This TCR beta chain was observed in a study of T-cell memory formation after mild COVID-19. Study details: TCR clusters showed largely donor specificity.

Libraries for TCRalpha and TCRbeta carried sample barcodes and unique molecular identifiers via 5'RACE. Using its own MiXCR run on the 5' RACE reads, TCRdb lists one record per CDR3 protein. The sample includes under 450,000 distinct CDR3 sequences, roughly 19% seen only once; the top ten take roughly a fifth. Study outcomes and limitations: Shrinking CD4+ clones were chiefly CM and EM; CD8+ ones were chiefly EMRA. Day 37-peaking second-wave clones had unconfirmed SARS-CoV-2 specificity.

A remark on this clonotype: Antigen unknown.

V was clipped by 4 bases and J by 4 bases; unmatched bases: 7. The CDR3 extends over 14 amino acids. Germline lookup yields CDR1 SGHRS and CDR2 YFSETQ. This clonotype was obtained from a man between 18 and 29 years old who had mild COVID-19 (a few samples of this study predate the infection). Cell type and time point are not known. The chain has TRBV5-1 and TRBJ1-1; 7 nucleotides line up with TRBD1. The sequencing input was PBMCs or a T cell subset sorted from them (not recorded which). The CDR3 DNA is TGCGCCAGCAGCAAGAAGGGGGCCGGCACTGAAGCTTTCTTT. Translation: CASSKKGAGTEAFF.